This entry lists 13 T cell receptor beta chains sequenced from one sample in a study of monozygotic twins with cystic fibrosis. Profiling relied on immunoSEQ multiplex PCR, and the TCRdb table lists in-frame clones only, not all of them. Here the sample spans around 15,000 clones, 85% to 90% being singletons. The sequenced sample consisted of blood. These receptors were taken from a boy aged 10-17 years with cystic fibrosis.

The gene calls are TRBV5-6 and TRBJ2-7; D is undetermined. The CDR3 totals 11 residues. Trimming cost V 0 bases and J 7 bases, with 5 bases left between them. From germline, CDR1 is SGHDT and CDR2 YYEEEE. CDR3 sequence (DNA): TGTGCCAGCAGCTTGGGCTTTGAGCAGTACTTC. Protein: CASSLGFEQYF.

In its sample, this clone was seen once. This chain connects TRBV5-1 to TRBJ2-5; 7 bases map to TRBD1. V shed 4 bases, J shed 5 bases, and the junction held 8 bases outside the gene matches. Germline CDR1 is SGHRS and CDR2 is YFSETQ. The CDR3 has 14 residues. The CDR3 DNA follows: TGCGCCAGCAGCCGGGACAGTCCTCGGGAGACCCAGTACTTC. It is translated as CASSRDSPRETQYF.

The J gene is TRBJ2-2, the V gene TRBV9; D remains ambiguous. The V gene's germline CDR1 is SGDLS and CDR2 YYNGEE. The CDR3 totals 12 residues. The V end lost 4 bases, the J end lost 4 bases, and 5 bases lay between the germline ends. The CDR3 sequence: CASSMRTGELFF. CDR3 DNA: TGTGCCAGCAGCATGCGCACCGGGGAGCTGTTTTTT.

This chain joins TRBV4-1 and TRBJ1-5, with D tentatively TRBD1 (5 bases). The CDR3 sequence is 14 residues long. The V gene's germline CDR1 is MGHRA and CDR2 YSYEKL. The ends were cut back, 4 bases at V and 3 bases at J, with 10 bases in the middle. The CDR3 coding sequence is TGCGCCAGCAGCCTAGACAGATACAATCAGCCCCAGCATTTT. This gives the protein CASSLDRYNQPQHF.

The rearrangement uses TRBV27 and TRBJ2-5; D gene ambiguous. The V gene lost 4 bases and the J gene lost 1 base, with 13 bases spanning the gap. The CDR3 length is 15 residues. Germline-derived CDR1 and CDR2 are MNHEY and SMNVEV (reference sequence). The CDR3, as DNA: TGTGCCAGCAGTTCCCAGCGATCTTTCCAAGAGACCCAGTACTTC. This sequence encodes CASSSQRSFQETQYF.

The chain has TRBV30 and TRBJ1-5; TRBD1 matches at 9 bases. The CDR3 has 14 amino acids. From germline, CDR1 is GTSNPN and CDR2 SVGIG (reference sequence). The V segment lost 4 bases and the J segment 4 bases; nucleotides outside the gene matches: 5. CDR3 sequence (DNA): TGTGCCTGGACCAGACAGGGGGGGAATCAGCCCCAGCATTTT. As protein: CAWTRQGGNQPQHF.

V and J are TRBV5-1 and TRBJ1-1; D ambiguous. Germline V gene sequence: CDR1 SGHRS, CDR2 YFSETQ. The CDR3 covers 16 residues. Trimming pared 4 bases from V and 5 bases from J, leaving 21 bases between. CDR3 in DNA: TGCGCCAGCAGCCGAGCAGGTGGGTCGGGAGGGACTGAAGCTTTCTTT. Translation: CASSRAGGSGGTEAFF.

Written as DNA, the CDR3 is TGTGCCAGCAACTACCCTGGACAGCCCCAGCATTTT. Amino acid sequence: CASNYPGQPQHF. This rearrangement joins TRBV6-5 to TRBJ1-5; no clear D. Germline values: CDR1 MNHEY, CDR2 SVGAGI. Trimming left V 7 bases short and J 7 bases short, with 11 bases between. The CDR3 runs 12 residues.

The V and J genes are TRBV6-1 and TRBJ1-3; 9 nucleotides agree with TRBD1. This CDR3 is 17 amino acids long. With V trimmed by 6 bases and J by 0 bases, 9 bases remained unmatched. The V gene's germline CDR1 is MNHNS and CDR2 SASEGT. CDR3 loop: CASSEQGAQSSGNTIYF. Written as DNA, the CDR3 is TGTGCCAGCAGCGAACAGGGGGCTCAGAGCTCTGGAAACACCATATATTTT.

This clone appeared a few times. V usage is TRBV2 and J usage is TRBJ2-1; possibly TRBD1 for D (5 bases). The V end lost 2 bases, the J end lost 5 bases, and 7 bases lay between the germline ends. Germline V gives CDR1 SNHLY, CDR2 FYNNEI. The CDR3 has 13 residues. The CDR3 nucleotides are TGTGCCAGCAGTGAAATGGGGCACAATGAGCAGTTCTTC. Its protein is CASSEMGHNEQFF. Variable domain in full (rest from reference TRBV2 and TRBJ2-1): EPEVTQTPSHQVTQMGQEVILRCVPISNHLYFYWYRQILGQKVEFLVSFYNNEISEKSEIFDDQFSVERPDGSNFTLKIRSTKLEDSAMYFCASSEMGHNEQFFGPGTRLTVL.

This clone came up once. The chain has TRBV7-9 and TRBJ1-2, with D possibly matching TRBD1 (5 bases). From germline, CDR1 is SEHNR and CDR2 FQNEAQ (reference sequence). Between the trimmed V and J ends, which lost 5 bases and 1 base, there was a span of 11 bases. This CDR3 is 14 amino acids long. The CDR3 protein is CASSQGTDNYGYTF. The CDR3 nucleotides read TGTGCCAGCAGCCAGGGAACGGATAACTATGGCTACACCTTC.

The chain is built from TRBV7-9 and TRBJ2-1; tentative D call: TRBD2 (6 bases). CDR3 length: 15 amino acids. Trimming removed 5 bases at V and 10 bases at J, with 21 bases between. The germline V gene encodes CDR1 SEHNR and CDR2 FQNEAQ (reference sequence). For the CDR3, the DNA is TGTGCCAGCAGCCCCAAACTTGGGGGAGGTGACGAGCAGTTCTTC. Translation: CASSPKLGGGDEQFF.

V is TRBV5-6 and J is TRBJ1-2; 7 nucleotides line up with TRBD1. Germline CDR1 SGHDT, CDR2 YYEEEE. The CDR3 contains 14 residues. The J segment lost 4 bases and the V segment lost 6 bases, leaving 9 bases of the junction unmatched. The CDR3 region is CASIHWDSIYGYTF. For the CDR3, the DNA is TGTGCCAGCATCCACTGGGACAGCATCTATGGCTACACCTTC.